Sequencing of this TCR beta chain was carried out in a study of blood T cell repertoires in COVID-19. About the study: Acute-phase and convalescent COVID-19 samples originated in the United States, Italy and Spain. Sources were T cells, B-cell-depleted T cells, or PBMCs; the material itself was cDNA or gDNA.

In the authors' methods: Amplifying reference gene primers gave estimates of nucleated cell counts. The repertoire was sequenced with immunoSEQ multiplex PCR; TCRdb's copy has only in-frame clones and lacks some. V, J and clone size reflect that table, while D and trimming were determined from the DNA. Of fewer than 80,000 clones in the sample, around 88% were seen once. This clonotype was sampled from a man aged 25-45 years with acute or convalescent COVID-19. The sample comprised peripheral blood.

CDR3 protein: CASGSERQGRTEAFF. The CDR3 DNA is TGTGCTAGTGGTTCCGAACGACAGGGGAGGACTGAAGCTTTCTTT. The chain combines TRBV12-5 with TRBJ1-1; TRBD1 aligns across 8 bases. The CDR3 runs 15 residues. V was clipped by 4 bases and J by 5 bases; unmatched bases: 9. Germline V gene lookup returns CDR1 LGHNT and CDR2 FRNRAP.